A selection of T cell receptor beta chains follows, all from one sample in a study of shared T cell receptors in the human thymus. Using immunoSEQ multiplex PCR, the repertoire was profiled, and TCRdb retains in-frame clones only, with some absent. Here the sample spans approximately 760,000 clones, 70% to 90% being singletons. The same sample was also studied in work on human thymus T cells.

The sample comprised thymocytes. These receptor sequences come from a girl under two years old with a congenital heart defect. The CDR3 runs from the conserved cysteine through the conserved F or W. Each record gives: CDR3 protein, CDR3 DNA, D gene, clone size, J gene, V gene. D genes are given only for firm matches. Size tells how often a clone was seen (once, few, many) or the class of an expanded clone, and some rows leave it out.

CDR3 protein: CASSRWSGYQETQYF; CDR3 DNA: TGTGCCAGCAGCCGCTGGAGCGGGTACCAAGAGACCCAGTACTTC; D gene: -; clone size: -; J gene: TRBJ2-5; V gene: TRBV7-4
CDR3 protein: CSASLRNEQFF; CDR3 DNA: TGCAGTGCTAGTCTCAGGAATGAGCAGTTCTTC; D gene: -; clone size: -; J gene: TRBJ2-1; V gene: TRBV20-1
CDR3 protein: CASSFDRGRTEAFF; CDR3 DNA: TGTGCCAGCAGTTTCGACAGGGGGCGGACTGAAGCTTTCTTT; D gene: TRBD1; clone size: -; J gene: TRBJ1-1; V gene: TRBV28
CDR3 protein: CASSPGQRISYEQYF; CDR3 DNA: TGTGCCAGCTCACCAGGACAGAGAATTTCCTACGAGCAGTACTTC; D gene: -; clone size: -; J gene: TRBJ2-7; V gene: TRBV18
CDR3 protein: CASSDRDRGYGYTF; CDR3 DNA: TGTGCCAGCAGTGACCGGGACAGGGGGTATGGCTACACCTTC; D gene: TRBD1; clone size: -; J gene: TRBJ1-2; V gene: TRBV6-1
CDR3 protein: CATGVARGNTEAFF; CDR3 DNA: TGTGCCACAGGGGTGGCCCGAGGGAACACTGAAGCTTTCTTT; D gene: -; clone size: -; J gene: TRBJ1-1; V gene: TRBV27
CDR3 protein: CASSYGGRDDYGYTF; CDR3 DNA: TGTGCCAGCAGTTACGGAGGGCGGGACGACTATGGCTACACCTTC; D gene: -; clone size: -; J gene: TRBJ1-2; V gene: TRBV6-5
CDR3 protein: CATSRETSGGASEQFF; CDR3 DNA: TGTGCCACCAGCAGAGAGACTAGCGGGGGGGCGAGTGAGCAGTTCTTC; D gene: TRBD2; clone size: -; J gene: TRBJ2-1; V gene: TRBV15
CDR3 protein: CASSYVDRDTRHSGEAFF; CDR3 DNA: TGTGCCAGCAGTTACGTCGACCGGGACACTCGCCACAGCGGTGAAGCTTTCTTT; D gene: -; clone size: -; J gene: TRBJ1-1; V gene: TRBV27
CDR3 protein: CASSPHLHGYTF; CDR3 DNA: TGTGCCAGTAGTCCTCACCTACATGGCTACACCTTC; D gene: -; clone size: -; J gene: TRBJ1-2; V gene: TRBV19
CDR3 protein: CASSSVTEGVNTEAFF; CDR3 DNA: TGTGCCAGCAGTTCAGTGACAGAAGGGGTAAACACTGAAGCTTTCTTT; D gene: -; clone size: -; J gene: TRBJ1-1; V gene: TRBV27
CDR3 protein: CAIHPTGELSNQPQHF; CDR3 DNA: TGTGCCATCCACCCCACAGGGGAACTGAGCAATCAGCCCCAGCATTTT; D gene: TRBD1; clone size: once; J gene: TRBJ1-5; V gene: TRBV10-3
CDR3 protein: CASSAEGLGGPPYEQYF; CDR3 DNA: TGTGCCAGCAGCGCCGAGGGTTTGGGGGGGCCCCCCTACGAGCAGTACTTC; D gene: -; clone size: -; J gene: TRBJ2-7; V gene: TRBV9
CDR3 protein: CASSLKGGDRTDTQYF; CDR3 DNA: TGTGCCAGCAGCTTAAAGGGCGGGGACCGGACAGATACGCAGTATTTT; D gene: -; clone size: -; J gene: TRBJ2-3; V gene: TRBV7-9
CDR3 protein: CATSRDMTGGELFF; CDR3 DNA: TGTGCCACCAGCAGAGATATGACGGGCGGGGAGCTGTTTTTT; D gene: -; clone size: once; J gene: TRBJ2-2; V gene: TRBV15
CDR3 protein: CSVEVGSGGVSSYNEQFF; CDR3 DNA: TGCAGCGTCGAAGTCGGTAGCGGGGGTGTTAGCTCCTACAATGAGCAGTTCTTC; D gene: TRBD2; clone size: -; J gene: TRBJ2-1; V gene: TRBV29-1
CDR3 protein: CASSDSFTSGGRNEQFF; CDR3 DNA: TGTGCCAGCAGTGACTCTTTCACTAGCGGGGGACGGAATGAGCAGTTCTTC; D gene: TRBD2; clone size: -; J gene: TRBJ2-1; V gene: TRBV6-4
CDR3 protein: CASSEGRGGSYNEQFF; CDR3 DNA: TGCGCCAGCAGTGAGGGGCGGGGGGGATCCTACAATGAGCAGTTCTTC; D gene: TRBD2; clone size: few; J gene: TRBJ2-1; V gene: TRBV10-1
CDR3 protein: CASTKTGSGNTIYF; CDR3 DNA: TGTGCCAGCACCAAGACAGGCTCTGGAAACACCATATATTTT; D gene: -; clone size: -; J gene: TRBJ1-3; V gene: TRBV5-6
CDR3 protein: CASGLGTFIIRGEPYEQYF; CDR3 DNA: TGTGCTAGTGGTTTGGGCACCTTCATCATCAGGGGGGAGCCCTACGAGCAGTACTTC; D gene: -; clone size: once; J gene: TRBJ2-7; V gene: TRBV12-5
CDR3 protein: CASSVGTSGEETQYF; CDR3 DNA: TGCGCCAGCAGCGTCGGGACTAGCGGTGAAGAGACCCAGTACTTC; D gene: TRBD2; clone size: few; J gene: TRBJ2-5; V gene: TRBV5-1
CDR3 protein: CASSLLSGGAGTDTQYF; CDR3 DNA: TGTGCCAGCAGTTTATTGAGTGGGGGGGCCGGCACAGATACGCAGTATTTT; D gene: -; clone size: few; J gene: TRBJ2-3; V gene: TRBV27
CDR3 protein: CASSLTGTAYQETQYF; CDR3 DNA: TGTGCCAGCAGCTTAACCGGGACAGCCTACCAAGAGACCCAGTACTTC; D gene: TRBD1; clone size: -; J gene: TRBJ2-5; V gene: TRBV7-8
CDR3 protein: CASSIPIWQGINQPQHF; CDR3 DNA: TGTGCCAGTAGTATTCCGATCTGGCAGGGCATCAATCAGCCCCAGCATTTT; D gene: -; clone size: -; J gene: TRBJ1-5; V gene: TRBV19
CDR3 protein: CASSLLRKEPEAFF; CDR3 DNA: TGTGCCAGCAGTTTATTGAGGAAGGAACCTGAAGCTTTCTTT; D gene: -; clone size: once; J gene: TRBJ1-1; V gene: TRBV28
CDR3 protein: CASSGDRVVWQYF; CDR3 DNA: TGTGCCAGCAGTGGAGACAGGGTGGTCTGGCAGTACTTC; D gene: TRBD1; clone size: -; J gene: TRBJ2-7; V gene: TRBV6-1
CDR3 protein: CASSPGGVSSYTF; CDR3 DNA: TGTGCCAGCAGCCCTGGCGGTGTCTCGAGCTACACCTTC; D gene: -; clone size: -; J gene: TRBJ1-2; V gene: TRBV7-6
CDR3 protein: CASSLTGVEETQYF; CDR3 DNA: TGTGCCAGCAGCTTGACAGGGGTTGAAGAGACCCAGTACTTC; D gene: TRBD1; clone size: once; J gene: TRBJ2-5; V gene: TRBV5-4
CDR3 protein: CASSLILTGGPYGYTF; CDR3 DNA: TGTGCCAGCAGCTTAATTTTGACAGGGGGGCCCTATGGCTACACCTTC; D gene: TRBD1; clone size: -; J gene: TRBJ1-2; V gene: TRBV7-8
CDR3 protein: CASRKNGDRHSGANVLTF; CDR3 DNA: TGTGCCAGCAGAAAAAATGGGGACAGACACTCTGGGGCCAACGTCCTGACTTTC; D gene: TRBD1; clone size: few; J gene: TRBJ2-6; V gene: TRBV27
CDR3 protein: CASSPRDRGYNEQFF; CDR3 DNA: TGTGCCAGCAGCCCCCGGGACAGGGGCTACAATGAGCAGTTCTTC; D gene: TRBD1; clone size: once; J gene: TRBJ2-1; V gene: TRBV9
CDR3 protein: CASSPGNTIYF; CDR3 DNA: TGTGCCAGCAGTCCAGGAAACACCATATATTTT; D gene: -; clone size: -; J gene: TRBJ1-3; V gene: TRBV28
CDR3 protein: CASSEAGCCYGYTF; CDR3 DNA: TGTGCCAGCAGTGAAGCTGGCTGCTGCTATGGCTACACCTTC; D gene: -; clone size: -; J gene: TRBJ1-2; V gene: TRBV6-1
CDR3 protein: CASGLVLTGTPSGTEAFF; CDR3 DNA: TGTGCTAGTGGTTTGGTCCTGACTGGGACCCCCAGCGGGACTGAAGCTTTCTTT; D gene: -; clone size: -; J gene: TRBJ1-1; V gene: TRBV12-5
CDR3 protein: CASSFLNRGNGYTF; CDR3 DNA: TGCGCCAGCAGCTTTCTCAACAGGGGAAATGGCTACACCTTC; D gene: TRBD1; clone size: -; J gene: TRBJ1-2; V gene: TRBV4-1
CDR3 protein: CASSPAPSTGRNTEAFF; CDR3 DNA: TGCGCCAGCAGCCCGGCCCCCTCGACAGGGAGGAACACTGAAGCTTTCTTT; D gene: TRBD1; clone size: -; J gene: TRBJ1-1; V gene: TRBV4-3
CDR3 protein: CASIGGQGNQPQHF; CDR3 DNA: TGTGCCAGCATAGGGGGACAGGGGAATCAGCCCCAGCATTTT; D gene: TRBD1; clone size: few; J gene: TRBJ1-5; V gene: TRBV9
CDR3 protein: CASSLRTGGRTDTQYF; CDR3 DNA: TGTGCCAGCAGCTTACGGACAGGGGGGAGGACAGATACGCAGTATTTT; D gene: TRBD1; clone size: -; J gene: TRBJ2-3; V gene: TRBV7-9
CDR3 protein: CASSQDTAFAYNSPLHF; CDR3 DNA: TGCGCCAGCAGCCAAGATACTGCGTTCGCCTATAATTCACCCCTCCACTTT; D gene: -; clone size: -; J gene: TRBJ1-6; V gene: TRBV4-3
CDR3 protein: CASFGISGSQETQYF; CDR3 DNA: TGTGCCAGTTTTGGAATATCAGGGTCGCAAGAGACCCAGTACTTC; D gene: -; clone size: -; J gene: TRBJ2-5; V gene: TRBV27
CDR3 protein: CASSYTQDLNEELFF; CDR3 DNA: TGTGCCAGCAGTTACACACAGGATCTTAATGAAGAACTGTTTTTT; D gene: -; clone size: -; J gene: TRBJ1-4; V gene: TRBV6-6
CDR3 protein: CASSLSSLPGINGYTF; CDR3 DNA: TGTGCCAGCAGCTTAAGCTCCCTGCCAGGGATAAATGGCTACACCTTC; D gene: -; clone size: -; J gene: TRBJ1-2; V gene: TRBV7-2
CDR3 protein: CASPGQPMNTEAFF; CDR3 DNA: TGTGCCAGTCCGGGACAGCCCATGAACACTGAAGCTTTCTTT; D gene: TRBD1; clone size: once; J gene: TRBJ1-1; V gene: TRBV2
CDR3 protein: CASSQDYQGCNQPQHF; CDR3 DNA: TGCGCCAGCAGCCAAGATTATCAGGGGTGCAATCAGCCCCAGCATTTT; D gene: -; clone size: -; J gene: TRBJ1-5; V gene: TRBV4-3
CDR3 protein: CSVAGGSTEAFF; CDR3 DNA: TGCAGCGTTGCCGGGGGTAGCACTGAAGCTTTCTTT; D gene: -; clone size: -; J gene: TRBJ1-1; V gene: TRBV29-1
CDR3 protein: CASSPQTRQGDPDTQYF; CDR3 DNA: TGCGCCAGCAGCCCGCAAACTCGACAGGGGGACCCCGATACGCAGTATTTT; D gene: TRBD1; clone size: -; J gene: TRBJ2-3; V gene: TRBV4-3
CDR3 protein: CAWSQLIPAVAAFF; CDR3 DNA: TGTGCCTGGAGTCAATTAATACCCGCAGTGGCAGCTTTCTTT; D gene: -; clone size: few; J gene: TRBJ1-1; V gene: TRBV30
CDR3 protein: CASSVERSDSHNSPLHF; CDR3 DNA: TGTGCCAGCAGCGTAGAAAGGTCGGACAGCCATAATTCACCCCTCCACTTT; D gene: -; clone size: -; J gene: TRBJ1-6; V gene: TRBV9
CDR3 protein: CAISRGLGPYGYTF; CDR3 DNA: TGTGCCATCAGCCGGGGGTTGGGGCCCTATGGCTACACCTTC; D gene: -; clone size: -; J gene: TRBJ1-2; V gene: TRBV10-3
CDR3 protein: CASSLAPGLAGGPRTETQYF; CDR3 DNA: TGTGCCAGCAGCTTAGCCCCTGGACTAGCGGGGGGGCCTAGGACGGAGACCCAGTACTTC; D gene: TRBD2; clone size: -; J gene: TRBJ2-5; V gene: TRBV7-7
CDR3 protein: CASSPTEGRGRTDTQYF; CDR3 DNA: TGCGCCAGCAGCCCCACGGAGGGGCGGGGGCGCACAGATACGCAGTATTTT; D gene: -; clone size: -; J gene: TRBJ2-3; V gene: TRBV5-1